Listed below are T cell receptor beta chains from one sample, sequenced in a study of identical twins. TCRdb reprocessed the 5' RACE reads via MiXCR and lists one record per CDR3 protein. This sample has about 720,000 distinct CDR3 sequences; roughly 20% occur once, and the top ten carry roughly 14%. These records were also assigned to another study, of T cells expressing NK-cell markers.

The sequenced sample was PBMCs. Receptor source: a woman aged 18-29 years in good health. The conserved cysteine and the conserved F or W are not part of the CDR3 here.

v_gene	j_gene	CDR3aa
TRBV5-1	TRBJ2-1	ASSVAGTGDNEQF
TRBV27	TRBJ2-3	ASGFTRGTSTDTQY
TRBV12-3/TRBV12-4	TRBJ2-5	ASTLGGSQETQY
TRBV6-1	TRBJ1-3	ASSERQVISGNTIY
TRBV3-1	TRBJ2-7	ASAPTPGLASYEQY
TRBV10-2	TRBJ2-3	ASATGLATDTQY
TRBV20-1	TRBJ2-1	SARPPGGGTYNEQF
TRBV29-1	TRBJ2-3	SVEWSGRPDTQY
TRBV20-1	TRBJ2-7	SARDSGGVYEQY
TRBV12-5	TRBJ2-5	ASGSRTGGETQY
TRBV20-1	TRBJ1-2	SARDWASGTTYGYT
TRBV12-3/TRBV12-4	TRBJ2-1	ASSSQMVFSQGAITNEQF
TRBV7-6	TRBJ2-7	ASSPGPRYYEQY
TRBV7-9	TRBJ2-3	ASSDIGTDTQY
TRBV5-1	TRBJ2-1	ASSLEGGNSYNEQF
TRBV4-3	TRBJ1-2	ASSQGRGSNYGYT
TRBV7-3	TRBJ2-6	ASSLIGTPLSGANVLT
TRBV12-3/TRBV12-4	TRBJ2-1	ASRRGVYNEQF
TRBV5-1	TRBJ2-1	ASSIRTSGDGEQF